A selection of T cell receptor beta chains follows, all from one sample in a study of blood T cell repertoires in COVID-19. Only in-frame clones appear in the TCRdb table, and some are missing; sequencing was by immunoSEQ multiplex PCR. The sample contains about 150,000 clones, over 75% of which appear only once. Sequenced material: peripheral blood. The receptors were gathered from a woman aged 40 to 50 with acute or convalescent COVID-19. The CDR3 runs from the conserved cysteine through the conserved F or W. A D gene is named only where the DNA matches it firmly.

d_call	v_call	j_call	cdr3_aa
TRBD1	TRBV5-1	TRBJ2-6	CASSLEQGQGTSGANVLTF
TRBD2	TRBV5-4	TRBJ2-7	CASSGYSGRAAYEQYF
NA	TRBV6-6	TRBJ2-1	CASSRPSRSSYNEQFF
TRBD2	TRBV12-5	TRBJ2-1	CASGLILAGGIGYEQFF
TRBD2	TRBV5-1	TRBJ2-3	CASSSMTSGGPSTDTQYF
NA	TRBV5-4	TRBJ2-2	CASGQKSGATGELFF
NA	TRBV28	TRBJ2-3	CASSLAGARTDTQYF
NA	TRBV5-8	TRBJ1-2	CASSPLRGGYTF
NA	TRBV11-2	TRBJ1-1	CASSLSSYHRVNTEAFF
TRBD1	TRBV3-1/TRBV3-2	TRBJ1-5	CASSPTGGHQPQHF
TRBD1	TRBV30	TRBJ2-1	CAGPADRGLVNEQFF
NA	TRBV30	TRBJ2-2	CAWSEGDANTGELFF
NA	TRBV7-9	TRBJ1-4	CASSSPFDRSNEKLFF
TRBD2	TRBV11-3	TRBJ2-3	CASSLGSLAGGPDTQYF
TRBD1	TRBV5-1	TRBJ1-1	CASSLETGDRGTEAFF
NA	TRBV7-9	TRBJ1-4	CASSPPGQDKKLFF
NA	TRBV2	TRBJ2-4	CASSGTRAGKNIQYF
NA	TRBV19	TRBJ1-1	CASSIEVKVGGSSGAFF
TRBD1	TRBV6-4	TRBJ2-3	CASSDRGPGDTQYF
NA	TRBV11-1	TRBJ1-1	CASSTGMNTEAFF
NA	TRBV9	TRBJ1-1	CASSDRVDTEAFF
TRBD1	TRBV19	TRBJ1-2	CASSWGQGADGYTF
TRBD1	TRBV2	TRBJ1-4	CASSANGQGGNEKLFF
NA	TRBV7-9	TRBJ1-3	CASSRSTAGNTIYF
NA	TRBV9	TRBJ2-3	CASSVGQNTDTQYF
TRBD2	TRBV11-2	TRBJ2-3	CASSLGHGPSGRFTDTQYF
TRBD1	TRBV19	TRBJ1-6	CASSPQGANSPLHF
NA	TRBV30	TRBJ1-2	CAWSVPGRVNYGYTF
TRBD1	TRBV7-2	TRBJ2-5	CASSLGQGAQLQETQYF
NA	TRBV6-5	TRBJ1-6	CAGKTDNNSPLHF
NA	TRBV4-1	TRBJ1-5	CASSQDRNRVNQPQHF
TRBD1	TRBV28	TRBJ1-4	CASKGQGGEKLFF
NA	TRBV6-5	TRBJ1-2	CASSDNRVYGYTF
TRBD1	TRBV19	TRBJ1-4	CASSIGYRGPEKLFF
TRBD2	TRBV18	TRBJ2-7	CASSPTGLEYEQYF
NA	TRBV15	TRBJ2-7	CATSFPGRDNSYEQYF
NA	TRBV6-5	TRBJ2-7	CASSYPRGRTYEQYF
TRBD1	TRBV27	TRBJ2-2	CASNTGDPNTGELFF
NA	TRBV3-1/TRBV3-2	TRBJ2-3	CASSRYPGATDTQYF
NA	TRBV4-1	TRBJ1-1	CASSQEGGGTEAFF
TRBD1	TRBV28	TRBJ1-4	CASSLGQANEKLFF
TRBD1	TRBV28	TRBJ2-3	CASSPPDRGSDTQYF
NA	TRBV6-2/TRBV6-3	TRBJ1-2	CASSSTAYGYTF
TRBD1	TRBV19	TRBJ1-3	CASSIGAGGASGNTIYF
TRBD1	TRBV19	TRBJ1-2	CASGYRDRGFFYGYTF
TRBD2	TRBV6-6	TRBJ2-1	CASSGTSGRAFDEQFF
TRBD1	TRBV18	TRBJ1-1	CASSPGTGGYTEAFF
NA	TRBV27	TRBJ1-2	CASGTLGRTEYGYTF
TRBD2	TRBV27	TRBJ2-1	CASSFLAGNNEQFF